The present T cell receptor (beta chain) was sequenced within a study of graft-versus-host responses after intestinal transplantation. General study findings and limits: The study found high graft-versus-host to host-versus-graft clonal ratios in allografts of patients with graft-donor T cell macrochimerism. GvH clones appeared in recipient marrow, some first in ileum or blood.

TCRdb keeps only in-frame clones here, not all; method: immunoSEQ multiplex PCR. Of about 88,000 clones in the sample, around 90% were seen once. Germline V gene sequence: CDR1 SQVTM, CDR2 ANQGSEA. The CDR3 is made up of 13 amino acids. V shed 7 bases and J 1 base; nucleotides not matched to a gene: 3. About this clone itself: Its antigen is undetermined.

The TCR sequence derives from a human donor who was the organ donor for an intestinal transplant. This chain links TRBV29-1 with TRBJ2-3; TRBD2 matches at 9 bases. Sample: unstimulated CD4+ T cells sorted from spleen or lymph node cells, taken before transplant. CDR3 in DNA: TGCAGCGGGCGGGGGGGCGGCACAGATACGCAGTATTTT. Translating gives CSGRGGGTDTQYF.